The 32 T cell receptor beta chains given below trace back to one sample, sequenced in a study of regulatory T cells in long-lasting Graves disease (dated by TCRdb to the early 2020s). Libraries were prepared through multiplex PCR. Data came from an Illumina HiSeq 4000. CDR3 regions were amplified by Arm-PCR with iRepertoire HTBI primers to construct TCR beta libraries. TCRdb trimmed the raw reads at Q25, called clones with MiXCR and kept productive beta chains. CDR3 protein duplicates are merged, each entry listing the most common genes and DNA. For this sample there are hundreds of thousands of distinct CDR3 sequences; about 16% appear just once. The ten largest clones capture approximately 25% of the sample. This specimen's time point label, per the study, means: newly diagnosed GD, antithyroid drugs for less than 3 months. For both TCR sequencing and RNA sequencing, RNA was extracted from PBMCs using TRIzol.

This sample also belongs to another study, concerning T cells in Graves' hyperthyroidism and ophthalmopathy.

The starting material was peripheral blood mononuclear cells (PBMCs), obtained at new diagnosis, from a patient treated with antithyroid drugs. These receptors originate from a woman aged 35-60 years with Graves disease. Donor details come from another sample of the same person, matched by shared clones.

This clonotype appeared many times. The CDR3 sequence is CASSEMAGSYNEQFF. The CDR3 DNA follows: TGTGCCAGCAGTGAAATGGCAGGTAGCTACAATGAGCAGTTCTTC. V usage is TRBV6-1 and J usage is TRBJ2-1, with no clear D. CDR1 is MNHNS, CDR2 SASEGT, per germline. CDR3 length: 15 residues. V was clipped by 2 bases and J by 3 bases, with 11 bases between them.

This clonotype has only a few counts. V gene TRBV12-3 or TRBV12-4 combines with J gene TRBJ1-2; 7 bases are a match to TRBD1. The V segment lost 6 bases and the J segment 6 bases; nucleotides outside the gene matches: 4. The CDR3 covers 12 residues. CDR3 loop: CASRPTGDGYTF. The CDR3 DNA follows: TGTGCCAGCAGGCCAACAGGGGATGGCTACACCTTC.

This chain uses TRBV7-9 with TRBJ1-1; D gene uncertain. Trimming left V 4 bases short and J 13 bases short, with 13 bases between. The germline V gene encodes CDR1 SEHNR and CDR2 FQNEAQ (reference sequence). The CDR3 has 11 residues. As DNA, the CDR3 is TGTGCCAGCAGCTCATCCTATTGGCATTTCTTT. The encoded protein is CASSSSYWHFF.

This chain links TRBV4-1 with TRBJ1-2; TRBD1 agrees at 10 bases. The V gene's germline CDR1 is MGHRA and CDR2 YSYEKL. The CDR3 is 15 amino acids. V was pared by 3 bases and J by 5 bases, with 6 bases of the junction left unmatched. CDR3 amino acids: CASSHPPGQGYGYTF. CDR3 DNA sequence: TGCGCCAGCAGCCATCCTCCGGGACAGGGGTATGGCTACACCTTC.

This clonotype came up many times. The CDR3 loop is CASSEDRVIGYEQYF. The CDR3 region has the DNA TGTGCCAGCAGTGAAGACAGGGTTATAGGGTACGAGCAGTACTTC. This chain joins TRBV2 and TRBJ2-7, with TRBD1 as a possible D gene (6 bases). CDR3 size: 15 residues. Between the trimmed V and J ends, which lost 1 base and 4 bases, there was a span of 14 bases. Per germline, CDR1 SNHLY and CDR2 FYNNEI.

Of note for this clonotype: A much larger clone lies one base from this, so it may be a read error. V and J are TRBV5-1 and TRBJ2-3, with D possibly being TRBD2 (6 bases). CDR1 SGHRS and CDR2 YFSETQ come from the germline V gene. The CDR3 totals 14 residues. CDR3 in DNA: TGCGCCAGCGGATGGGGGGAACGCACAGATACGCATTATTTT. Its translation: CASGWGERTDTHYF. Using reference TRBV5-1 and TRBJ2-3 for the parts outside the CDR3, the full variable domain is KAGVTQTPRYLIKTRGQQVTLSCSPISGHRSVSWYQQTPGQGLQFLFEYFSETQRNKGNFPGRFSGRQFSNSRSEMNVSTLELGDSALYLCASGWGERTDTHYFGPGTRLTVL.

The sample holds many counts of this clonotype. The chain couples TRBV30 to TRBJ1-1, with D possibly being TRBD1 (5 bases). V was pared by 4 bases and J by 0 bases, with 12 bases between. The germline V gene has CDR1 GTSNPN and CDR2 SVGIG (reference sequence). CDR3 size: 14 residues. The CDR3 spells CAWTGRSMNTEAFF. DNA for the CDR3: TGTGCCTGGACGGGACGCTCCATGAACACTGAAGCTTTCTTT.

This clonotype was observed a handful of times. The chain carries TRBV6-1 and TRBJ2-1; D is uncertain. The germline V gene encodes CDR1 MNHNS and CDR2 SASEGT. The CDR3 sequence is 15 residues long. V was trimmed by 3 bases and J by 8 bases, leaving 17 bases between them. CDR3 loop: CASSDPGYLGDEQFF. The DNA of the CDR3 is TGTGCCAGCAGTGACCCAGGCTACCTTGGAGATGAGCAGTTCTTC.

DNA of the CDR3: TGTGCCACCAGTGAGGCCGGGACCGCCGCCTACGAGCAGTACTTC. This gives the protein CATSEAGTAAYEQYF. This chain connects TRBV24-1 to TRBJ2-7, with D perhaps assigned TRBD1 or TRBD2 (5 bases each). Trimming pared 4 bases from V and 2 bases from J, leaving 14 bases between. The germline V gene encodes CDR1 KGHDR and CDR2 SFDVKD. The CDR3 is 15 amino acids.

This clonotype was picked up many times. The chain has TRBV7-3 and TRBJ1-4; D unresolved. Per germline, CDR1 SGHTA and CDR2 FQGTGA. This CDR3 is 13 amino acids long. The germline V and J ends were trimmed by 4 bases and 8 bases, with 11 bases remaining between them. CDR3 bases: TGTGCCAGCAGCTCGGCCCTCGGGGAAAAACTGTTTTTT. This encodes CASSSALGEKLFF. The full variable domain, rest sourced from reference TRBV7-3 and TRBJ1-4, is GAGVSQTPSNKVTEKGKYVELRCDPISGHTALYWYRQSLGQGPEFLIYFQGTGAADDSGLPNDRFFAVRPEGSVSTLKIQRTERGDSAVYLCASSSALGEKLFFGSGTQLSVL.

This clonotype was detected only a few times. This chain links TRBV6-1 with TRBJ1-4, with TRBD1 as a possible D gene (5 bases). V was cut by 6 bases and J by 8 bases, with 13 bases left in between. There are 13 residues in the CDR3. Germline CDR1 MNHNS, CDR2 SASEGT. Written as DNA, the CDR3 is TGTGCCAGCAGAGGGACGGGTTACGAAAAACTGTTTTTT. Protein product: CASRGTGYEKLFF.

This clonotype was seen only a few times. CDR3 protein: CSARSGQVKGYTF. CDR3 nucleotides: TGCAGCGCCCGGTCGGGGCAGGTCAAGGGCTACACCTTC. The chain recombines TRBV29-1 with TRBJ1-2, with D possibly being TRBD1 (5 bases). CDR1 and CDR2 from the germline V gene are SQVTM and ANQGSEA. V was shortened by 7 bases and J by 8 bases, with 20 bases between the two germline ends. There are 13 residues in the CDR3.

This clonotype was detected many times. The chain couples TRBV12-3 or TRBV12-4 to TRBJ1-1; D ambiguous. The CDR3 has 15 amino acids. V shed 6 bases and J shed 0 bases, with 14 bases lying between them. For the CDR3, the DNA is TGTGCCAGCAGCTTCCTGGCAGCTATGAACACTGAAGCTTTCTTT. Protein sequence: CASSFLAAMNTEAFF.

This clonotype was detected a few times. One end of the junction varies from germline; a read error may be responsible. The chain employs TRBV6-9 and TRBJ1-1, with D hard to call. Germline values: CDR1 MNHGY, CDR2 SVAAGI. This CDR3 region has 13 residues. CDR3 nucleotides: TGTGTCAGCAGTTTCGACCGAGGCCGTGAAGCTTTCTTT. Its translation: CVSSFDRGREAFF.

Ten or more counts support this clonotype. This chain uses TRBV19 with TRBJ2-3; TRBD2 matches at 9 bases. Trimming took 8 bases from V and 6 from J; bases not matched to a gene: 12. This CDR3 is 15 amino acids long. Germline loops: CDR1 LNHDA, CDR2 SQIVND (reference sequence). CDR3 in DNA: TGTGCCAGTCGGTTAGGCGGGGGGGCCGGCGATACGCAGTATTTT. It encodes CASRLGGGAGDTQYF.

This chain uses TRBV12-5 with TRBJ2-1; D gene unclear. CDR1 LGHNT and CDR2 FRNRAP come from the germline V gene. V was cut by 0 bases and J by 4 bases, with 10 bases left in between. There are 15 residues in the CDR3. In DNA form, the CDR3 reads TGTGCTAGTGGTTTGGTACCGGCCCTTTACAATGAGCAGTTCTTC. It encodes CASGLVPALYNEQFF.

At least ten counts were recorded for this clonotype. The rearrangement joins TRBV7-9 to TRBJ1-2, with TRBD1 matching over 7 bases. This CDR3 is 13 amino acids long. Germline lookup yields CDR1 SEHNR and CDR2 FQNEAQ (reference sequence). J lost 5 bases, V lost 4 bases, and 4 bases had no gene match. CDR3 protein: CASSSGTDYGYTF. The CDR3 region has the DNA TGTGCCAGCAGCTCCGGGACAGATTATGGCTACACCTTC.

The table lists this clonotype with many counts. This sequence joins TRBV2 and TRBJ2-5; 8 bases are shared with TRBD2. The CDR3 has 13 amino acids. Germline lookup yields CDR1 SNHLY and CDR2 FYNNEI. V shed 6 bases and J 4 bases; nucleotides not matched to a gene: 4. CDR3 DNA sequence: TGTGCCAGCAGCGGGAGGGAGGGAGAGACCCAGTACTTC. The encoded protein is CASSGREGETQYF.

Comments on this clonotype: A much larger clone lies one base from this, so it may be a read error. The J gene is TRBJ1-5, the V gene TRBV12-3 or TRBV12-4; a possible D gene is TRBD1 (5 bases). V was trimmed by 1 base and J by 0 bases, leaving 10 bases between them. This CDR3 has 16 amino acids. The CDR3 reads CASSLGPGSSNQPQHF. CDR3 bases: TGTGCCAGCAGTTTAGGTCCAGGGAGTAGCAATCAGCCCCAGCATTTT.

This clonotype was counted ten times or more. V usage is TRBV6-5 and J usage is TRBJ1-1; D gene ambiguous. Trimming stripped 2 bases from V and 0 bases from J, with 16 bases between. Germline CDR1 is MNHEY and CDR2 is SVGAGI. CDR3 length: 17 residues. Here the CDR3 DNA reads TGTGCCAGCAGTTACGGGGTTACAGTACCCGTGAACACTGAAGCTTTCTTT. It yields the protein CASSYGVTVPVNTEAFF.

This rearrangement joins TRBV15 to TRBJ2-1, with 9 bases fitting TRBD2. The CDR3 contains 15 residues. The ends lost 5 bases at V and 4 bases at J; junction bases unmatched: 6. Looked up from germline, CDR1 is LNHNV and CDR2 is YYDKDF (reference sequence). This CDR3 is CATSGRLAAYNEQFF. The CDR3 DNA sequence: TGTGCCACCAGCGGGCGACTAGCGGCATACAATGAGCAGTTCTTC.

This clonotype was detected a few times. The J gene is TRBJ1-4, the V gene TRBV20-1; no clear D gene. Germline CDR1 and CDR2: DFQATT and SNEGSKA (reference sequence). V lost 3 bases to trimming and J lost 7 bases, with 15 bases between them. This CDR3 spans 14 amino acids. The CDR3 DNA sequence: TGCAGTGCTAGTCGACCCGACGGTGGTGAAAAACTGTTTTTT. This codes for CSASRPDGGEKLFF.

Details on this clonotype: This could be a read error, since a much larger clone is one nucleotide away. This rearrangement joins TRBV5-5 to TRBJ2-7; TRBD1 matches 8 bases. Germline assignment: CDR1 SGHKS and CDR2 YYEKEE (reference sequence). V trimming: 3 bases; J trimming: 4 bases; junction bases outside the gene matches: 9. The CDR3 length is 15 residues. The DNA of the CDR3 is TGTGCCAGCAGCTCCGCAGGGGGCGAATTGTACGAGCAGTACTTC. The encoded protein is CASSSAGGELYEQYF.

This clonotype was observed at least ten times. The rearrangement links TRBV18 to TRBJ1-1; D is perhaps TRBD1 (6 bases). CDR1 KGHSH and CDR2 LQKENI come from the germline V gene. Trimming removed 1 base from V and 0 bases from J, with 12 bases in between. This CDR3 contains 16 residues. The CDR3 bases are TGTGCCAGCTCACCACAGGGACGGACAGTGAACACTGAAGCTTTCTTT. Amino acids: CASSPQGRTVNTEAFF.

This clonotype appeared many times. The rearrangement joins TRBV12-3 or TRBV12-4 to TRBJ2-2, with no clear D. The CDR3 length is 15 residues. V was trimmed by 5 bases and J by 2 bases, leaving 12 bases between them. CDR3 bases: TGTGCCAGCAGTATCCTCGCATCTAACACCGGGGAGCTGTTTTTT. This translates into CASSILASNTGELFF.

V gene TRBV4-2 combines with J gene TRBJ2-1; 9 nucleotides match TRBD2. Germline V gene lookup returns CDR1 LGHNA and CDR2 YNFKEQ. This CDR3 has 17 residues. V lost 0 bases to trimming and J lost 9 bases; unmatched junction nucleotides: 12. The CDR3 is CASSQEIAGAGRGEQFF. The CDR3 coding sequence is TGTGCCAGCAGCCAAGAGATAGCGGGGGCAGGGAGGGGTGAGCAGTTCTTC.

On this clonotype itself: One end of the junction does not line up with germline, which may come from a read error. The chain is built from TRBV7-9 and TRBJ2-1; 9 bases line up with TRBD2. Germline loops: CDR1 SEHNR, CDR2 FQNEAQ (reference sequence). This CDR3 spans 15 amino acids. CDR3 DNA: TGTGCCAGCAGCTTACTGTACGCGGGGGGGGCTGAGCAATTCTTC. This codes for CASSLLYAGGAEQFF. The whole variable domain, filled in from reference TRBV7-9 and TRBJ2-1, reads DTGVSQNPRHKITKRGQNVTFRCDPISEHNRLYWYRQTLGQGPEFLTYFQNEAQLEKSRLLSDRFSAERPKGSFSTLEIQRTEQGDSAMYLCASSLLYAGGAEQFFGPGTRLTVL.

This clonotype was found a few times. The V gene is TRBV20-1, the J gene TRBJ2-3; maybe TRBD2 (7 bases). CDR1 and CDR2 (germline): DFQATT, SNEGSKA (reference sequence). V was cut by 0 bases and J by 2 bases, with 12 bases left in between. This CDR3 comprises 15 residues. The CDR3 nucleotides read TGCAGTGCTAGAGATCTTGGGGGGGCCACAGATACGCAGTATTTT. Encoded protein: CSARDLGGATDTQYF.

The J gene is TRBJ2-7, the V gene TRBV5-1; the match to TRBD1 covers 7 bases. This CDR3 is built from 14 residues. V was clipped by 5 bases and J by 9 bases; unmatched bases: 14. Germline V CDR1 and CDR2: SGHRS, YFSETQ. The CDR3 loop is CASSFLEGAAGQYF. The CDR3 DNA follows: TGCGCCAGCAGTTTCCTCGAGGGGGCGGCTGGGCAGTACTTC. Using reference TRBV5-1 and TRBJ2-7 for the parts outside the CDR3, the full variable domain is KAGVTQTPRYLIKTRGQQVTLSCSPISGHRSVSWYQQTPGQGLQFLFEYFSETQRNKGNFPGRFSGRQFSNSRSEMNVSTLELGDSALYLCASSFLEGAAGQYFGPGTRLTVT.

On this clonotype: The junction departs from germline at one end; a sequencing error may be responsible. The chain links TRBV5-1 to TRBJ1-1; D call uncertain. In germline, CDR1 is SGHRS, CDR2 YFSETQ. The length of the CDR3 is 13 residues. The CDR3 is CAGSLDGYGEAFF. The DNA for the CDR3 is TGCGCCGGCAGCTTGGACGGGTACGGTGAAGCTTTCTTT. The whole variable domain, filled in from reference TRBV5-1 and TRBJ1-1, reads KAGVTQTPRYLIKTRGQQVTLSCSPISGHRSVSWYQQTPGQGLQFLFEYFSETQRNKGNFPGRFSGRQFSNSRSEMNVSTLELGDSALYLCAGSLDGYGEAFFGQGTRLTVV.

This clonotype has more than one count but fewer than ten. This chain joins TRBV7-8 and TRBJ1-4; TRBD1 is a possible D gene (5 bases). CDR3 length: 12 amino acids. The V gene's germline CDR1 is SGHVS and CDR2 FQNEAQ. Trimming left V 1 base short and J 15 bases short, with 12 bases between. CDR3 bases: TGTGCCAGCAGCTTAGTAACGGGGCCCTTGTTTTTT. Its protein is CASSLVTGPLFF.

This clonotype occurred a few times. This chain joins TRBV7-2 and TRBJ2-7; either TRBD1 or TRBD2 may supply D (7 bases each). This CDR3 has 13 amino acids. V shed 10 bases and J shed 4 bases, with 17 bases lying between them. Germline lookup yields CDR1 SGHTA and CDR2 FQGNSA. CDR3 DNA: TGTGCCATCTCGGGGAGGGGGCTTTACGAGCAGTACTTC. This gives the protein CAISGRGLYEQYF.